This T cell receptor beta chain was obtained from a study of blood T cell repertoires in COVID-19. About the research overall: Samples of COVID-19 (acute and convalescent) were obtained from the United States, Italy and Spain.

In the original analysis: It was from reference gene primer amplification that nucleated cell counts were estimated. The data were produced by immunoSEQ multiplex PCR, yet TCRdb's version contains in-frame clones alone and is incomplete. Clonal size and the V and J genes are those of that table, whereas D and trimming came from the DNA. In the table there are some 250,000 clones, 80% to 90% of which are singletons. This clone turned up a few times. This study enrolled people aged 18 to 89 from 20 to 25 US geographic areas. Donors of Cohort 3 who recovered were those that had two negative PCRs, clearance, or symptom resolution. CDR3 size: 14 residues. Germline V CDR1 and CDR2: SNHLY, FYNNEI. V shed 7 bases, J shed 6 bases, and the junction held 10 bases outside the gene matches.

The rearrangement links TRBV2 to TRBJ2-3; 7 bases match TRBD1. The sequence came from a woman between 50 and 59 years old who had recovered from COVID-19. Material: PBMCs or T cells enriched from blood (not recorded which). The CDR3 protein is CASTGQMGVDTQYF. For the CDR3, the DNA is TGTGCCAGCACGGGACAGATGGGGGTCGATACGCAGTATTTT.